The 9 T cell receptor beta chains in this list originate from one sample, sequenced in a study of T cells in Graves' hyperthyroidism and ophthalmopathy. RNA transcripts yielded amplified TCR beta CDR3 regions. HTBI primers were the set used in a first-round RT-PCR of the TCR CDR3. Via MiXCR, TCRdb re-called the multiplex PCR reads, giving one row per CDR3 protein. The table lists roughly 500,000 distinct CDR3 sequences, approximately 48% of them singletons, with about 43% in the top ten. Sequenced material: peripheral blood or thyroid tissue (not recorded which). The source is an adult woman with Graves' disease, either hyperthyroidism or ophthalmopathy (not recorded which).

Comments on this clonotype: A clone one base away is much larger, so this may be a read error. V and J are TRBV5-1 and TRBJ1-1; D gene uncertain. The CDR3 is made up of 19 amino acids. V was trimmed by 6 bases and J by 1 base, leaving 28 bases between them. CDR1 is SGHRS, CDR2 YFSETQ, per germline. This CDR3 is CASKTTPGNRQRSNTEAFF. The CDR3 DNA is TGCGCCAGCAAAACCACTCCAGGCAACCGACAACGCTCGAACACTGAAGCTTTCTTT. Filled out from reference TRBV5-1 and TRBJ1-1, the complete variable domain reads KAGVTQTPRYLIKTRGQQVTLSCSPISGHRSVSWYQQTPGQGLQFLFEYFSETQRNKGNFPGRFSGRQFSNSRSEMNVSTLELGDSALYLCASKTTPGNRQRSNTEAFFGQGTRLTVV.

This clonotype was seen more than once but under ten times. The chain carries TRBV4-2 and TRBJ2-7; no definite D call. Germline V gene sequence: CDR1 LGHNA, CDR2 YNFKEQ. The CDR3 length is 14 residues. V gave up 0 bases and J gave up 3 bases, with 9 bases separating them. As DNA, the CDR3 is TGTGCCAGCAGCCAAGAGGACCGGCGCTACGAGCAGTACTTC. This sequence encodes CASSQEDRRYEQYF.

This chain links TRBV2 with TRBJ2-1; D is perhaps TRBD2 (5 bases). This CDR3 region has 12 residues. Germline V gene sequence: CDR1 SNHLY, CDR2 FYNNEI. V lost 4 bases to trimming and J lost 7 bases, with 8 bases between them. Here the CDR3 DNA reads TGTGCCAGCAGTGGGCGGGTAAATGAGCAGTTCTTC. Amino acids: CASSGRVNEQFF.

V is TRBV7-7 and J is TRBJ2-5; D not resolved. The end of the DNA fits TRBJ2-1 better, so the J call may be wrong. This CDR3 has 15 residues. Looked up from germline, CDR1 is SSHAT and CDR2 is FNYEAQ (reference sequence). As DNA, the CDR3 is TGTGCCAGCAGTCCCTTTCCGGTCCCAGCCAATGAGCAGTTCTTC. It is translated as CASSPFPVPANEQFF.

V usage is TRBV19 and J usage is TRBJ1-5, with 10 bases identical to TRBD1. V trimming: 8 bases; J trimming: 0 bases; junction bases outside the gene matches: 10. CDR3 length: 17 amino acids. Per germline, CDR1 LNHDA and CDR2 SQIVND (reference sequence). CDR3 loop: CASRGGTGANSNQPQHF. CDR3 nucleotides: TGTGCCAGTCGAGGCGGGACAGGGGCCAATAGCAATCAGCCCCAGCATTTT.

This chain joins TRBV11-1 and TRBJ2-5; weak D call: TRBD2 (5 bases). CDR3 length: 14 amino acids. The germline V and J ends were trimmed by 5 bases and 2 bases, with 12 bases remaining between them. Germline V CDR1 and CDR2: SGHAT, FQDESV (reference sequence). This chain's CDR3 is CASSQEREQETQYF. The CDR3 DNA sequence: TGTGCCAGCAGCCAAGAGAGGGAGCAAGAGACCCAGTACTTC.

This clonotype was counted only a few times. This CDR3 reads CAKTQGSGANVLTF. The CDR3 DNA is TGTGCCAAAACACAGGGATCTGGGGCCAACGTCCTGACTTTC. J is TRBJ2-6 and V is TRBV7-2, with D perhaps matching TRBD1 (6 bases). The CDR3 contains 14 residues. Germline V gives CDR1 SGHTA, CDR2 FQGNSA. Trimming shortened V by 10 bases and J by 1 base, and 11 bases separated the two germline ends.

The chain carries TRBV2 and TRBJ2-2; D uncertain. The CDR3 is made up of 14 amino acids. Germline CDR1 SNHLY, CDR2 FYNNEI. V was shortened by 3 bases and J by 7 bases, with 12 bases between the two germline ends. CDR3 residues: CASSEGETFGELFF. The DNA of the CDR3 is TGTGCCAGCAGTGAGGGCGAAACATTCGGGGAGCTGTTTTTT.

The V gene is TRBV29-1, the J gene TRBJ1-5; the D is unclear. This CDR3 is 13 amino acids long. The ends were cut back, 7 bases at V and 2 bases at J, with 12 bases in the middle. Germline-derived CDR1 and CDR2 are SQVTM and ANQGSEA. In DNA form, the CDR3 reads TGCAGCGCTAACACGGGCGGCAATCAGCCCCAGCATTTT. Encoded protein: CSANTGGNQPQHF.